The TCR beta chain described here comes from a study of early T cells in non-severe SARS-CoV-2 infection. V dropped 1 base and J dropped 6; count of bases not matched to a gene: 5. Germline CDR1 reads DFQATT; CDR2 reads SNEGSKA (reference sequence). There are 14 residues in the CDR3. Unique molecular identifiers were affixed to single, distinct cDNA molecules. One entry per CDR3 protein, called by TCRdb with MiXCR from the 5' RACE reads. The sample holds tens of thousands of distinct CDR3 sequences, 9.5% to 13% seen once. The specimen sequenced was whole blood. V and J are TRBV20-1 and TRBJ1-4, with TRBD1 matching over 7 bases. This sequence originates from an adult who was a healthcare worker with PCR-confirmed SARS-CoV-2 infection or an uninfected control (not recorded which). The CDR3 nucleotides read TGCAGTGCTAGAGGGAGAGGGGGCGATGAAAAACTGTTTTTT. Its translation is CSARGRGGDEKLFF.